This record looks at one T cell receptor beta chain sequence and its context. What it recognizes is unknown. Indicated treatment: oral pan-JAK inhibitor, 5-10 mg twice daily. Samples from alopecia areata patients were lesional scalp punch biopsies and peripheral blood. The data are from a study of CD8+ T cells in alopecia areata. Study-wide findings and caveats: While patients received tofacitinib, many expanded lesional clones remained present in scalp and blood. Although TCR sharing was seen in mice, sharing across patients was less clear, possibly for HLA-related reasons.

The germline V and J ends were trimmed by 4 bases and 2 bases, with 10 bases remaining between them. The CDR3 consists of 13 residues. Germline V gives CDR1 SGHRS, CDR2 YFSETQ. Extracted from the samples, RNA was reverse transcribed into cDNA to serve as the sequencing template. Libraries were prepared by immunoSEQ multiplex PCR; TCRdb keeps only in-frame clonotypes and omits some of them. This table has about 90,000 clones, 40% to 50% appearing once. The receptor was derived from a human donor with alopecia areata. The starting material was CD8+ T cells sorted from blood, obtained at week 24, from a patient treated with tofacitinib. The chain carries TRBV5-1 and TRBJ2-7, with D tentatively TRBD1 (6 bases). CDR3 residues: CASSGRQAYEQYF. In DNA, the CDR3 is TGCGCCAGCAGCGGTAGACAGGCCTACGAGCAGTACTTC.